Below, 22 T cell receptor beta chains from the same sample are listed, as sequenced in a study of Tregs in tolerant kidney transplant recipients. Using immunoSEQ multiplex PCR, the repertoire was profiled, and TCRdb retains in-frame clones only, with some absent. The sample lists roughly 7,800 clones; approximately 45% were seen once. For these receptors, no antigen is known. Source material: CD4+ T cells from blood cultured with allogeneic cells. Receptors originate from a human donor in good health.

V and J are TRBV7-8 and TRBJ2-1, with 14 nucleotides matching TRBD2. With V trimmed by 5 bases and J by 4 bases, 7 bases remained unmatched. Germline V gene lookup returns CDR1 SGHVS and CDR2 FQNEAQ. The CDR3 runs 17 residues. The CDR3: CASSLTSGGALYNEQFF. Here the CDR3 DNA reads TGTGCCAGCAGCCTGACTAGCGGGGGGGCCTTGTACAATGAGCAGTTCTTC.

The chain recombines TRBV11-3 with TRBJ2-5; D is perhaps TRBD2 (7 bases). The V gene's germline CDR1 is SGHNT and CDR2 YENEEA. Trimming shortened V by 3 bases and J by 5 bases, and 13 bases separated the two germline ends. The CDR3 is made up of 14 amino acids. DNA for the CDR3: TGTGCCAGCAGCTTCTCGGCGGGGGCGGAGACCCAGTACTTC. It is translated as CASSFSAGAETQYF. Together with reference TRBV11-3 and TRBJ2-5, the CDR3 gives the full variable domain: EAGVVQSPRYKIIEKKQPVAFWCNPISGHNTLYWYLQNLGQGPELLIRYENEEAVDDSQLPKDRFSAERLKGVDSTLKIQPAELGDSAVYLCASSFSAGAETQYFGPGTRLLVL.

Comments on this clone: A much more abundant neighbour one base away suggests this may be a read error. The chain is built from TRBV7-2 and TRBJ2-7; a possible D gene is TRBD1 (5 bases). V lost 5 bases and J 6 bases, leaving 20 bases between the germline ends. This CDR3 has 15 amino acids. Germline CDR1 and CDR2: SGHTA and FQGNSA. The CDR3 bases are TGTGCCAGCAGCCCCCCCCTTACAGGAGCAGGCGAGCAGTACTTC. It translates to CASSPPLTGAGEQYF.

About this clone itself: At the DNA level, this CDR3 is encoded by other sequences in the same sample as well. The chain carries TRBV7-2 and TRBJ1-3; D may be TRBD1 (6 bases). Per the germline V gene, CDR1 is SGHTA and CDR2 is FQGNSA. V was cut by 3 bases and J by 4 bases, with 10 bases left in between. This CDR3 contains 14 residues. This CDR3 reads CASSFPGGGNTIYF. In DNA, the CDR3 is TGTGCCAGCAGCTTCCCCGGGGGCGGAAACACCATATATTTT.

The V and J genes are TRBV7-1 and TRBJ1-6, with D possibly matching TRBD1 (5 bases). TRBV7-1 is marked as an open reading frame, function uncertain. Trimming stripped 5 bases from V and 7 bases from J, with 18 bases between. The CDR3 has 16 residues. The CDR3 DNA follows: TGTGCCAGCAGCGCTAATGCAGGGTTTCGGAATTCACCCCTCCACTTT. Its protein product is CASSANAGFRNSPLHF.

This clone was seen only a few times. The CDR3 nucleotides read TGTGCCAGCTCAAGGACTGGAGCCGATGGCTACACCTTC. This translates into CASSRTGADGYTF. The V and J genes are TRBV18 and TRBJ1-2; no clear D gene. The CDR3 has 13 residues. The germline gives CDR1 KGHSH, CDR2 LQKENI. V was cut by 5 bases and J by 6 bases, with 13 bases left in between. Based on the CDR3 plus reference TRBV18 and TRBJ1-2, the full variable domain is NAGVMQNPRHLVRRRGQEARLRCSPMKGHSHVYWYRQLPEEGLKFMVYLQKENIIDESGMPKERFSAEFPKEGPSILRIQQVVRGDSAAYFCASSRTGADGYTFGSGTRLTVV.

J is TRBJ1-5 and V is TRBV5-1; possible D gene TRBD1, 5 bases. V lost 0 bases and J 4 bases, leaving 11 bases between the germline ends. The CDR3 contains 15 residues. Germline CDR1 reads SGHRS; CDR2 reads YFSETQ. CDR3 coding DNA: TGCGCCAGCAGCTTGGCAGGGCGTCGTAATCAGCCCCAGCATTTT. This codes for CASSLAGRRNQPQHF.

The CDR3 sequence: CASSLERGWGEQFF. The CDR3 DNA reads as TGTGCCAGCAGCTTAGAGAGGGGGTGGGGTGAGCAGTTCTTC. This chain uses TRBV7-9 with TRBJ2-1; D perhaps matches TRBD1 (6 bases). The CDR3 runs to 14 residues. V dropped 1 base and J dropped 9 bases, with 13 bases sitting between them. Germline CDR1 and CDR2: SEHNR and FQNEAQ (reference sequence). The full variable domain, rest sourced from reference TRBV7-9 and TRBJ2-1, is DTGVSQNPRHKITKRGQNVTFRCDPISEHNRLYWYRQTLGQGPEFLTYFQNEAQLEKSRLLSDRFSAERPKGSFSTLEIQRTEQGDSAMYLCASSLERGWGEQFFGPGTRLTVL.

This clone was counted a few times. CDR3 DNA sequence: TGTGCCAGCAGCTTAGAGGGTAATGAGCAGTTCTTC. Protein sequence: CASSLEGNEQFF. The chain combines TRBV7-2 with TRBJ2-1; D gene uncertain. The CDR3 loop spans 12 amino acids. V was cut by 1 base and J by 7 bases, with 5 bases left in between. Germline V lookup: CDR1 SGHTA, CDR2 FQGNSA.

The chain uses TRBV9 and TRBJ2-7; TRBD1 matches at 7 bases. CDR3 size: 14 residues. The trim removed 0 bases at V and 2 bases at J, leaving 2 bases unmatched. Germline loops: CDR1 SGDLS, CDR2 YYNGEE. Written as DNA, the CDR3 is TGTGCCAGCAGCGTAGAGGGGGCTCCCTACGAGCAGTACTTC. This sequence encodes CASSVEGAPYEQYF.

This clone was picked up a small number of times. The rearrangement links TRBV7-3 to TRBJ2-7; TRBD2 matches at 9 bases. Germline V gene lookup returns CDR1 SGHTA and CDR2 FQGTGA. This CDR3 region has 17 residues. V lost 5 bases and J lost 2; bases outside the gene matches: 13. Here the CDR3 reads CASSLHPPGLATYEQYF. Written as DNA, the CDR3 is TGTGCCAGCAGCCTCCACCCGCCGGGACTAGCTACCTACGAGCAGTACTTC.

In nucleotides, the CDR3 is TGTGCCAGCGGCAAGAGCACAGATACGCAGTATTTT. The encoded protein is CASGKSTDTQYF. This rearrangement joins TRBV6-5 to TRBJ2-3; D is unclear. CDR3 size: 12 residues. Looked up from germline, CDR1 is MNHEY and CDR2 is SVGAGI. V lost 8 bases and J lost 0, with 6 bases in between.

The chain has TRBV7-9 and TRBJ2-5; a weak D match, TRBD1 (5 bases). Germline V gives CDR1 SEHNR, CDR2 FQNEAQ (reference sequence). This CDR3 is 14 amino acids long. V gave up 4 bases and J gave up 2 bases, with 11 bases separating them. The CDR3 protein is CASSSSRTQETQYF. The CDR3 DNA follows: TGTGCCAGCAGCTCCTCGAGGACACAAGAGACCCAGTACTTC.

The chain has TRBV9 and TRBJ1-1, with D possibly TRBD1 on 5 matching bases. V lost 0 bases and J lost 7, with 10 bases in between. Germline assignment: CDR1 SGDLS and CDR2 YYNGEE. The CDR3 spans 13 residues. This CDR3 is CASSVEQGGEAFF. The CDR3 coding sequence is TGTGCCAGCAGCGTAGAGCAGGGAGGTGAAGCTTTCTTT.

In its sample, this clone is medium-sized. The genes are TRBV5-1 and TRBJ2-2, with a weak D call TRBD1 (5 bases). V lost 2 bases, J lost 6 bases, and 14 bases lay in between. Looked up from germline, CDR1 is SGHRS and CDR2 is YFSETQ. The length of the CDR3 is 15 residues. The CDR3 here is CASSLGSAGSGELFF. The CDR3 nucleotides are TGCGCCAGCAGCTTAGGGTCCGCAGGGTCCGGGGAGCTGTTTTTT.

This clone occurred a few times. The genes are TRBV18 and TRBJ2-1, with TRBD2 as a possible D gene (7 bases). This CDR3 is built from 13 residues. Germline V gene lookup returns CDR1 KGHSH and CDR2 LQKENI. The V gene lost 8 bases and the J gene lost 11 bases, with 19 bases spanning the gap. The CDR3 sequence: CASQTAGGGQQFF. The CDR3 DNA follows: TGTGCCAGCCAAACCGCTGGCGGGGGCCAGCAGTTCTTC.

V and J are TRBV29-1 and TRBJ2-3; TRBD2 matches 13 bases. The CDR3 loop spans 16 amino acids. The germline V gene has CDR1 SQVTM and CDR2 ANQGSEA. Trimming cost V 6 bases and J 1 base; bases outside gene matches: 7. The CDR3 here is CSVAGGTSGGTDTQYF. The CDR3 DNA reads TGCAGCGTCGCTGGCGGGACTAGCGGGGGCACAGATACGCAGTATTTT.

As concerns this clone: A junction end diverges from the germline sequence, so it may reflect a read error. Other DNA sequences within the sample encode an identical CDR3. This rearrangement joins TRBV7-2 to TRBJ2-7; no clear D. CDR1 SGHTA and CDR2 FQGNSA come from the germline V gene. This CDR3 contains 14 residues. The DNA for the CDR3 is TGCGCCAGCAGTTATATGGTCAACTCCTACGAGCAGTACTTC. This gives the protein CASSYMVNSYEQYF.

This clone has more than one count but fewer than ten. V usage is TRBV6-1 and J usage is TRBJ1-1; a weak D match, TRBD1 (5 bases). Deletions cut 7 bases from V and 3 bases from J, with 18 bases between. The CDR3 is 15 amino acids. Germline V gene data show CDR1 as MNHNS and CDR2 as SASEGT. The CDR3 protein is CASTPVWGADTEAFF. For the CDR3, the DNA is TGTGCCAGCACGCCAGTGTGGGGCGCGGACACTGAAGCTTTCTTT.

This clone was counted a few times. The chain combines TRBV11-1 with TRBJ2-7; D gene unclear. The ends were cut back, 3 bases at V and 3 bases at J, with 9 bases in the middle. Germline CDR1 reads SGHAT; CDR2 reads FQDESV (reference sequence). The length of the CDR3 is 13 residues. The CDR3 here is CASSFGPGYEQYF. CDR3 nucleotides: TGTGCCAGCAGCTTTGGGCCGGGCTACGAGCAGTACTTC.

Judged by abundance, this clone is medium-sized (0.01 to 0.1%). The identical CDR3 is also encoded by other nucleotide sequences in the sample. The chain links TRBV5-5 to TRBJ2-7, with no clear D. Deletions cut 1 base from V and 2 bases from J, with 10 bases between. The CDR3 extends over 14 amino acids. Germline V CDR1 and CDR2: SGHKS, YYEKEE (reference sequence). CDR3 coding DNA: TGTGCCAGCAGCTTGACACTTACCGCCTACGAGCAGTACTTC. It translates to CASSLTLTAYEQYF.

This clone was recorded a few times. One junction end does not reproduce the germline sequence, and a read error may be involved. This chain links TRBV5-1 with TRBJ1-4; 9 bases match TRBD1. The length of the CDR3 is 13 residues. CDR1 and CDR2 (germline): SGHRS, YFSETQ. The CDR3 DNA is TGTGCCAGCACCCGGGACAGGGCTGAAAAACTGTTTTTT. Translation gives CASTRDRAEKLFF.